The 25 T cell receptor beta chains presented below share a single source sample, sequenced in a study of cytomegalovirus exposure and HLA in healthy donors. Vbeta (60) and Jbeta (13) primers were used in the PCR. Clones were sequenced by immunoSEQ multiplex PCR, and TCRdb holds only the in-frame ones, with some missing. This sample yields over 50,000 clones, of which about four fifths are seen a single time; 51% belongs to the top ten. The sequencing input was PBMCs. Every receptor here comes from a middle-aged man in good health and CMV-seropositive.

This clone came up once. One end of the junction is discordant with germline, which a read error may explain. This sequence joins TRBV4-1 and TRBJ2-3; 11 bases fit TRBD2. Germline CDR1 is MGHRA and CDR2 is YSYEKL. The CDR3 runs to 17 residues. The CDR3 DNA reads as TGCGTCAGCAGCCAAGAAGTTTGGACTAGCGGGCTCTATACGCAGTATTTT. Its protein is CVSSQEVWTSGLYTQYF.

V gene TRBV7-2 combines with J gene TRBJ2-1; 9 nucleotides line up with TRBD2. The V gene's germline CDR1 is SGHTA and CDR2 FQGNSA. This CDR3 has 15 residues. V was pared by 5 bases and J by 0 bases, with 2 bases of the junction left unmatched. The CDR3 loop is CASSRSGSSYNEQFF. The CDR3 DNA reads as TGTGCCAGCAGCCGTAGCGGGAGCTCCTACAATGAGCAGTTCTTC.

This clone was found once. The V call is TRBV28, the J call TRBJ1-4; D not resolved. Germline assignment: CDR1 MDHEN and CDR2 SYDVKM. Trimming removed 2 bases from V and 5 bases from J, with 12 bases in between. The CDR3 totals 15 residues. This CDR3 reads CASSLVAAENEKLFF. The CDR3 DNA reads TGTGCCAGCAGTTTAGTGGCGGCAGAAAATGAAAAACTGTTTTTT.

V usage is TRBV28 and J usage is TRBJ1-1; D unclear. This CDR3 comprises 11 residues. Germline CDR1 MDHEN, CDR2 SYDVKM. Trimming left V 6 bases short and J 2 bases short, with 4 bases between. CDR3 protein: CASRANTEAFF. The DNA of the CDR3 is TGTGCCAGCAGGGCCAACACTGAAGCTTTCTTT. The full variable domain, its missing parts supplied by reference TRBV28 and TRBJ1-1, is DVKVTQSSRYLVKRTGEKVFLECVQDMDHENMFWYRQDPGLGLRLIYFSYDVKMKEKGDIPEGYSVSREKKERFSLILESASTNQTSMYLCASRANTEAFFGQGTRLTVV.

The gene calls are TRBV6-5 and TRBJ2-5; D might be TRBD1 (6 bases). Per the germline V gene, CDR1 is MNHEY and CDR2 is SVGAGI. CDR3 length: 15 residues. The ends were cut back, 5 bases at V and 9 bases at J, with 22 bases in the middle. CDR3 region: CASSRDIPDTQAQYF. The CDR3 coding sequence is TGTGCCAGCAGTAGGGACATTCCCGATACCCAGGCCCAGTACTTC.

The rearrangement links TRBV19 to TRBJ1-5; no clear D gene. The V gene's germline CDR1 is LNHDA and CDR2 SQIVND (reference sequence). V was shortened by 5 bases and J by 3 bases, with 11 bases between the two germline ends. The CDR3 totals 14 residues. The CDR3 here is CASSPSGFNQPQHF. CDR3 bases: TGTGCCAGTAGTCCGAGCGGTTTCAATCAGCCCCAGCATTTT.

The rearrangement links TRBV27 to TRBJ1-2; tentative D call: TRBD1 (5 bases). The CDR3 spans 13 residues. Deletions cut 4 bases from V and 4 bases from J, with 10 bases between. Germline assignment: CDR1 MNHEY and CDR2 SMNVEV (reference sequence). CDR3 protein: CASSSQGVYGYTF. The CDR3 DNA follows: TGTGCCAGCAGTTCCCAGGGCGTCTATGGCTACACCTTC.

This chain connects TRBV5-1 to TRBJ1-4; D not resolved. V lost 1 base to trimming and J lost 5 bases, with 9 bases between them. CDR3 size: 14 residues. The germline V gene encodes CDR1 SGHRS and CDR2 YFSETQ. For the CDR3, the DNA is TGCGCCAGCAGCTTGTTCGGCGGAAATGAAAAACTGTTTTTT. Its translation is CASSLFGGNEKLFF.

This clone came up a few times. The chain links TRBV7-9 to TRBJ1-4, with D uncertain. Germline CDR1 reads SEHNR; CDR2 reads FQNEAQ (reference sequence). Trimming removed 5 bases from V and 2 bases from J, with 15 bases in between. This CDR3 spans 16 amino acids. Here the CDR3 DNA reads TGTGCCAGCAGCCATAGCGGGTTAGGTACTAATGAAAAACTGTTTTTT. It translates to CASSHSGLGTNEKLFF.

The J gene is TRBJ2-3, the V gene TRBV29-1; possible D gene TRBD1, 6 bases. V shed 6 bases and J shed 3 bases, with 16 bases lying between them. The CDR3 extends over 14 amino acids. Germline V gene lookup returns CDR1 SQVTM and CDR2 ANQGSEA. The CDR3: CSVEQGMGTDTQYF. CDR3 in DNA: TGCAGCGTCGAGCAGGGGATGGGGACAGATACGCAGTATTTT.

Only one count was recorded for this clone. One end of the junction is discordant with germline, which a read error may explain. The chain links TRBV7-7 to TRBJ2-2; no clear D gene. This CDR3 is built from 14 residues. In germline, CDR1 is SSHAT, CDR2 FNYEAQ (reference sequence). Here the CDR3 reads CASSLEPNTGELFF. The CDR3 nucleotides read TGTGCTAGCAGCTTAGAGCCGAACACCGGGGAGCTGTTTTTT.

This rearrangement joins TRBV5-1 to TRBJ2-1; 10 nucleotides match TRBD2. Losses at the gene ends were 4 bases for V and 8 bases for J; bases not matched to a gene: 12. This CDR3 has 16 amino acids. Germline V CDR1 and CDR2: SGHRS, YFSETQ. CDR3 sequence (DNA): TGCGCCAGCAGCCCGGGGTTAGCGGGGGGCCGGGATGAGCAGTTCTTC. Its translation: CASSPGLAGGRDEQFF.

The CDR3 region has the DNA TGCGCCAGCAGTGATGGGCAGTACTACGAGCAGTACTTC. This encodes CASSDGQYYEQYF. The V gene is TRBV10-1, the J gene TRBJ2-7, with D uncertain. Trimming left V 3 bases short and J 3 bases short, with 9 bases between. CDR1 and CDR2 (germline): WNHNN, SYGVQD (reference sequence). This CDR3 is built from 13 residues.

For this clone: Within the sample, other DNA sequences also encode this same CDR3. V usage is TRBV15 and J usage is TRBJ1-2, with 10 bases matching TRBD1. Germline CDR1 is LNHNV and CDR2 is YYDKDF (reference sequence). Trimming removed 1 base from V and 8 bases from J; junction bases left unmatched: 4. This CDR3 is built from 14 residues. CDR3 in amino acids: CATSRGQGAGGYTF. In DNA, the CDR3 is TGTGCCACCAGCAGAGGACAGGGGGCGGGAGGCTACACCTTC.

This rearrangement joins TRBV19 to TRBJ1-4; D gene uncertain. Trimming shortened V by 5 bases and J by 0 bases, and 10 bases separated the two germline ends. Germline-derived CDR1 and CDR2 are LNHDA and SQIVND (reference sequence). There are 15 residues in the CDR3. CDR3 region: CASSATVATNEKLFF. DNA of the CDR3: TGTGCCAGTAGTGCTACAGTGGCAACTAATGAAAAACTGTTTTTT. Filled out from reference TRBV19 and TRBJ1-4, the complete variable domain reads DGGITQSPKYLFRKEGQNVTLSCEQNLNHDAMYWYRQDPGQGLRLIYYSQIVNDFQKGDIAEGYSVSREKKESFPLTVTSAQKNPTAFYLCASSATVATNEKLFFGSGTQLSVL.

The chain joins TRBV18 to TRBJ2-5; TRBD2 might be the D (6 bases). V was trimmed by 0 bases and J by 5 bases, leaving 10 bases between them. The CDR3 covers 14 residues. In germline, CDR1 is KGHSH, CDR2 LQKENI. The CDR3 protein is CASSPPSGRETQYF. The CDR3, as DNA: TGTGCCAGCTCACCACCGTCGGGGAGGGAGACCCAGTACTTC.

This clone came up a few times. V gene TRBV19 combines with J gene TRBJ2-7; no clear D gene. Germline V gives CDR1 LNHDA, CDR2 SQIVND (reference sequence). The V end was cut by 5 bases, the J end by 3 bases, with 11 bases between. CDR3 size: 13 residues. The CDR3 DNA follows: TGTGCCAGTAGTCCCCGCCTAGGCTACGAGCAGTACTTC. It encodes CASSPRLGYEQYF.

The chain joins TRBV6-5 to TRBJ1-2, with TRBD1 matching over 12 bases. From germline, CDR1 is MNHEY and CDR2 SVGAGI. The CDR3 is made up of 13 amino acids. J was trimmed by 14 bases and V by 6 bases; bases with no gene match: 10. CDR3 nucleotides: TGTGCCAGCAGACAGGGACAGGGGGCTCGGGGTACCTTC. Its translation: CASRQGQGARGTF.

The chain employs TRBV9 and TRBJ2-1; TRBD2 matches at 10 bases. Germline V gene lookup returns CDR1 SGDLS and CDR2 YYNGEE. This CDR3 comprises 16 residues. V shed 4 bases, J shed 4 bases, and the junction held 8 bases outside the gene matches. CDR3 protein: CASSPRGSGRYNEQFF. The CDR3 coding sequence is TGTGCCAGCAGCCCCCGGGGTAGCGGGAGGTACAATGAGCAGTTCTTC.

The rearrangement joins TRBV7-3 to TRBJ2-3; D is unclear. Trimming shortened V by 3 bases and J by 0 bases, and 10 bases separated the two germline ends. CDR1 and CDR2 from the germline V gene are SGHTA and FQGTGA. The CDR3 has 15 amino acids. The CDR3 region is CASSFSATSTDTQYF. The CDR3 DNA reads as TGTGCCAGCAGCTTCTCAGCGACTAGCACAGATACGCAGTATTTT.

The V gene is TRBV19, the J gene TRBJ2-6; 7 bases fit TRBD2. Germline V gene lookup returns CDR1 LNHDA and CDR2 SQIVND (reference sequence). Trimming took 1 base from V and 3 from J; bases not matched to a gene: 9. The CDR3 spans 18 residues. The CDR3 sequence: CASSIGVRGVSGANVLTF. The CDR3 DNA reads TGTGCCAGTAGTATAGGAGTCCGGGGGGTTAGTGGGGCCAACGTCCTGACTTTC.

CDR3 in amino acids: CASSSAWGGETQYF. The CDR3 DNA reads as TGTGCCAGCAGCTCCGCATGGGGGGGAGAGACCCAGTACTTC. The chain joins TRBV5-4 to TRBJ2-5; 7 nucleotides agree with TRBD2. Trimming at V came to 3 bases and at J to 4 bases, leaving 6 bases not matched to a gene. Germline values: CDR1 SGHNT, CDR2 YYREEE (reference sequence). This CDR3 spans 14 amino acids.

This chain uses TRBV6-1 with TRBJ2-3, with unresolved D. The CDR3 extends over 16 amino acids. The germline V gene encodes CDR1 MNHNS and CDR2 SASEGT. V gave up 3 bases and J gave up 2 bases, with 15 bases separating them. CDR3 region: CASSDGAARYTDTQYF. DNA of the CDR3: TGTGCCAGCAGTGACGGAGCAGCTCGTTACACAGATACGCAGTATTTT.

As DNA, the CDR3 is TGTGCCAGCTCACACGGGACAGCGACTAACTATGGCTACACCTTC. It encodes CASSHGTATNYGYTF. The gene calls are TRBV18 and TRBJ1-2; 7 nucleotides align to TRBD1. Germline trimming cut 4 bases from V and 0 bases from J; bases unmatched to any gene: 5. This CDR3 is 15 amino acids long. Per the germline V gene, CDR1 is KGHSH and CDR2 is LQKENI.

This rearrangement joins TRBV10-2 to TRBJ2-2; 9 nucleotides match TRBD2. Unmatched junction bases numbered 3, after V lost 4 bases and J lost 3 bases. Germline lookup yields CDR1 WSHSY and CDR2 SAAADI. CDR3 length: 15 amino acids. Written as DNA, the CDR3 is TGCGCCAGCAGTGTTACTAGCGGGTACACCGGGGAGCTGTTTTTT. It codes for CASSVTSGYTGELFF.